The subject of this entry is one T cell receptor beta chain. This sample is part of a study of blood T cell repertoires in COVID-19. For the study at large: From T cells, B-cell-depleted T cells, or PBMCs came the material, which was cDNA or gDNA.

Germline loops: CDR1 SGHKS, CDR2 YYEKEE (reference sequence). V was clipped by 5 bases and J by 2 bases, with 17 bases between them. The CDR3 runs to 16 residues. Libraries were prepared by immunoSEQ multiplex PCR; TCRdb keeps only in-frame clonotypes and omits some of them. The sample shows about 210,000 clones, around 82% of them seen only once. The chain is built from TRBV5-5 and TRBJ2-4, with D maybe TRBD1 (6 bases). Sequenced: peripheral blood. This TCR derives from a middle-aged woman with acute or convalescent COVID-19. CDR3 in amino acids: CASRPRGREPKNIQYF. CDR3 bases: TGTGCCAGCAGGCCCAGGGGTAGGGAACCCAAAAACATTCAGTACTTC.